The 2 T cell receptor beta chains below all came from one sample that was sequenced in a study of response to subunit inactivated influenza vaccine (dated by TCRdb to between 2018 and 2020). Preparation of the library involved RT-PCR. Sequencing used an Illumina HiSeq 2500. TCRdb reanalyzed the raw reads on its own, using fastp at Q25 for trimming and MiXCR for clone calling, and kept in-frame beta chains. Here each entry gathers all rows of one CDR3 protein and keeps the most common genes and DNA. This sample lists around 520,000 distinct CDR3 sequences; 10% to 15% were detected once. The ten largest clones take up about 9.4% of the sample. Source: PBMCs from blood, taken on the day of vaccination. The receptors were gathered from a man aged 45 to 65 who received an inactivated influenza vaccine. Donor details come from another sample of the same person, matched by shared clones.

This clonotype was found a few times. V is TRBV5-1 and J is TRBJ2-5; no clear D gene. Deletions cut 0 bases from V and 1 base from J, with 7 bases between. This CDR3 contains 14 residues. Per the germline V gene, CDR1 is SGHRS and CDR2 is YFSETQ. As DNA, the CDR3 is TGCGCCAGCAGCTTGGCCGTCAGCCAAGAGACCCAGTACTTC. Translating it yields CASSLAVSQETQYF.

The CDR3 reads CASSYLWTGEEKLFF. The CDR3 bases are TGTGCCAGCAGTTACCTGTGGACGGGGGAGGAAAAACTGTTTTTT. The chain is built from TRBV6-5 and TRBJ1-4; the D gene is possibly TRBD1 (5 bases). Looked up from germline, CDR1 is MNHEY and CDR2 is SVGAGI. V lost 2 bases and J lost 8, with 15 bases in between. The CDR3 has 15 residues.